The rows below give T cell receptor beta chains drawn from one sample of a study of Ad26.COV2.S vaccination and SARS-CoV-2 variants. This table comes from immunoSEQ multiplex PCR, and its TCRdb copy is limited to in-frame clones, with some not included. Here the sample spans roughly 420,000 clones, 85% to 90% being singletons. The sequencing used peripheral blood, collected in a trial of Ad26.COV2.S vaccine versus placebo. Receptors originate from a person aged 18-60 years who received the Ad26.COV2.S COVID-19 vaccine or a placebo. The conserved cysteine and the conserved F or W are not part of the CDR3 here.

j_gene: TRBJ1-6
v_gene: TRBV7-3
CDR3aa: ASSLEGNSPLH

j_gene: TRBJ2-2
v_gene: TRBV6-5
CDR3aa: ASSPPRGVDGELF

j_gene: TRBJ2-3
v_gene: TRBV4-1
CDR3aa: ASSRTQERTDTQY

j_gene: TRBJ1-4
v_gene: TRBV2
CDR3aa: ASSPLPGQINEKLF

j_gene: TRBJ1-1
v_gene: TRBV18
CDR3aa: ASSPLQGQNTEAF

j_gene: TRBJ1-1
v_gene: TRBV30
CDR3aa: AWSGTVNTEAF

j_gene: TRBJ1-6
v_gene: TRBV19
CDR3aa: ASSIAGTGGSPLH

j_gene: TRBJ2-1
v_gene: TRBV18
CDR3aa: ASSPPSPYNEQF

j_gene: TRBJ1-1
v_gene: TRBV11-3
CDR3aa: ASIEAGTEAF

j_gene: TRBJ1-1
v_gene: TRBV6-5
CDR3aa: ASTRGLEAF

j_gene: TRBJ1-3
v_gene: TRBV4-1
CDR3aa: ASSQGLLGSAGNTIY

j_gene: TRBJ2-3
v_gene: TRBV12-3/TRBV12-4
CDR3aa: ASSSATDTQY

j_gene: TRBJ2-3
v_gene: TRBV6-2/TRBV6-3
CDR3aa: ASSLGLVETDTQY

j_gene: TRBJ1-3
v_gene: TRBV7-9
CDR3aa: ASASGRASGNTIY

j_gene: TRBJ2-1
v_gene: TRBV6-5
CDR3aa: ASSYRLAGGVNEQF

j_gene: TRBJ1-3
v_gene: TRBV9
CDR3aa: ASSVGQASGNTIY

j_gene: TRBJ1-1
v_gene: TRBV6-2/TRBV6-3
CDR3aa: ASSHLLRGTEAF

j_gene: TRBJ1-2
v_gene: TRBV4-3
CDR3aa: ASSQDPTGPYGYT

j_gene: TRBJ2-7
v_gene: TRBV2
CDR3aa: ASTRTGSYEQY

j_gene: TRBJ2-3
v_gene: TRBV5-1
CDR3aa: ASSFQSTPPDTQY

j_gene: TRBJ2-3
v_gene: TRBV11-3
CDR3aa: ASQGSADTQY

j_gene: TRBJ1-2
v_gene: TRBV5-6
CDR3aa: ASSFISGIDYGYT

j_gene: TRBJ2-7
v_gene: TRBV27
CDR3aa: ASSELGGRYSYEQY

j_gene: TRBJ2-6
v_gene: TRBV7-2
CDR3aa: ASSSWAGASGANVLT

j_gene: TRBJ2-7
v_gene: TRBV19
CDR3aa: ASSFGTDYEQY

j_gene: TRBJ1-5
v_gene: TRBV1
CDR3aa: TSSQDDCAWGQPQH

j_gene: TRBJ1-6
v_gene: TRBV7-9
CDR3aa: ASSLGAPGQNSPLH

j_gene: TRBJ2-1
v_gene: TRBV30
CDR3aa: AYVDREVANEQF

j_gene: TRBJ2-2
v_gene: TRBV10-1
CDR3aa: ASSAGTGGTGELF

j_gene: TRBJ2-2
v_gene: TRBV6-6
CDR3aa: ASREGVTGELF

j_gene: TRBJ2-5
v_gene: TRBV7-8
CDR3aa: ASSLPGLAQETQY